These T cell receptor beta chains were read from a single sample in a study of blood T cell repertoires in COVID-19. Generated by immunoSEQ multiplex PCR, the TCRdb table keeps only in-frame clones and is missing some. The sample lists 80,000 or so clones, 60% to 80% occurring once. The source material was peripheral blood. These receptors all stem from a human donor in a cohort sampled during active COVID-19. The CDR3 runs from the conserved cysteine through the conserved F or W. A D gene is named only where the DNA matches it firmly. Size is omitted from some rows. Given values are once, few, many or a class for expanded clones.

v_call	cdr3_length	j_call	clone_size	d_call	cdr3_nt	cdr3_aa
TRBV5-1	14	TRBJ2-7	few	TRBD1	TGCGCCAGCGGGACCGGACAGGGCCTCTACGAGCAGTACTTC	CASGTGQGLYEQYF
TRBV27	13	TRBJ2-7	.	TRBD2	TGTGCCAGCAACCTCGGGGGGGAGGGAGAGCAGTACTTC	CASNLGGEGEQYF
TRBV6-5	13	TRBJ2-7	.	.	TGTGCCAGCAGTACCCATGAGGCCTACGAGCAGTACTTC	CASSTHEAYEQYF
TRBV9	15	TRBJ1-5	.	TRBD1	TGTGCCAGCAGCGCGCAGGGACAGGGGGATCAGCCCCAGCATTTT	CASSAQGQGDQPQHF
TRBV7-9	19	TRBJ2-1	.	TRBD2	TGTGCCAGCAGCTTAGCCCGGACTAGCGGGGCGGCGGGCGACAATGAGCAGTTCTTC	CASSLARTSGAAGDNEQFF
TRBV9	14	TRBJ2-2	.	TRBD2	TGTGCCAGCAGCGTAGTTGCGGGGGCCGGGGAGCTGTTTTTT	CASSVVAGAGELFF
TRBV6-6	16	TRBJ2-2	.	.	TGTGCCAGCAGTTACTCGAAAGGGGTGGACACCGGGGAGCTGTTTTTT	CASSYSKGVDTGELFF
TRBV5-4	14	TRBJ1-5	.	.	TGTGCCAGCAGCTTCCAGGGGCCCAATCAGCCCCAGCATTTT	CASSFQGPNQPQHF
TRBV9	18	TRBJ1-6	.	.	TGTGCCAGCAGCGCCTCGGACAAGATGAGCTCCTATAATTCACCCCTCCACTTT	CASSASDKMSSYNSPLHF
TRBV9	13	TRBJ2-3	once	.	TGTGCCAGCAGCCGCACTAGCACAGATACGCAGTATTTT	CASSRTSTDTQYF
TRBV18	15	TRBJ2-1	.	TRBD2	TGTGCCAGCTCACCAAATCGGGGGGGCACAGATGAGCAGTTCTTC	CASSPNRGGTDEQFF